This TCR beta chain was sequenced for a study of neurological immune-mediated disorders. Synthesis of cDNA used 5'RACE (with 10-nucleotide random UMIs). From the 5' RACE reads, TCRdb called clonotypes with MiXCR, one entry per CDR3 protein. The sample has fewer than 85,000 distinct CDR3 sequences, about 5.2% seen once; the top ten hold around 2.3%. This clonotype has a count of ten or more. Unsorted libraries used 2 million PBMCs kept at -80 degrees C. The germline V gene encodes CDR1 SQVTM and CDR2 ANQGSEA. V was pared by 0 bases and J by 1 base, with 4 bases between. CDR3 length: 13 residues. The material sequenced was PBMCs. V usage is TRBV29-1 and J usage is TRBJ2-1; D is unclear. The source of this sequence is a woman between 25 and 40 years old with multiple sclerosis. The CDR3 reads CSVEDWSYNEQFF. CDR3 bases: TGCAGCGTTGAAGACTGGTCCTACAATGAGCAGTTCTTC.